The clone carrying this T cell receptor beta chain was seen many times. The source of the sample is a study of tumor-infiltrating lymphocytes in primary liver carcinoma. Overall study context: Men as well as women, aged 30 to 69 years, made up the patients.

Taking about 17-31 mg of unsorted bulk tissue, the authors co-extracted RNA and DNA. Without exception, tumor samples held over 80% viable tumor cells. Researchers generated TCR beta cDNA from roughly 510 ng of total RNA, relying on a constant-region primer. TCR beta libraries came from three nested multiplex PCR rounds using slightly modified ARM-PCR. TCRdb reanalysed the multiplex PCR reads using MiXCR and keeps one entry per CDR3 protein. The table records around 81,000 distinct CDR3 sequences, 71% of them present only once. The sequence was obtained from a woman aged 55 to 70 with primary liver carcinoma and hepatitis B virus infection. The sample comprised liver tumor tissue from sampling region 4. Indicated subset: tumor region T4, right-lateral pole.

CDR3 protein: CASSFFGRSNTEAFF. The CDR3 DNA is TGTGCCAGCAGTTTTTTTGGGCGGTCGAACACTGAAGCTTTCTTT. The chain carries TRBV6-1 and TRBJ1-1; D gene uncertain. CDR1 is MNHNS, CDR2 SASEGT, per germline. The CDR3 extends over 15 amino acids. V dropped 5 bases and J dropped 1 base, with 14 bases sitting between them.